This TCR beta chain was captured in a study of monozygotic twins with inflammatory bowel disease. Findings and limits, study-wide: Twin concordance left repertoire similarity unchanged, with limited power a possible explanation for this lack of difference. The analysis failed to separate different T cell subtypes.

The CDR3 is 13 amino acids. Note on this clonotype: Its antigen is as yet unknown.

Each sample had eight separate cDNA synthesis reactions. No DNA is given; TCRdb re-called the 5' RACE reads and lists each CDR3 protein once. The table for this sample gives some 330,000 distinct CDR3 sequences. This chain joins TRBV12-3 or TRBV12-4 and TRBJ2-5; TCRdb's D call of TRBD2 is untestable without DNA. This clonotype originated in a human donor with ulcerative colitis or Crohn's disease, or a healthy co-twin of an affected twin (not recorded which). The sequenced sample consisted of blood. The CDR3 sequence: CASSRLGGETQYF.